This entry features one T cell receptor beta chain sequence. As yet, its antigen is unknown. PCR used 60 Vbeta primers and 13 Jbeta primers. Sequenced by immunoSEQ multiplex PCR; TCRdb stores in-frame clones only, minus some. The table shows 60,000 to 85,000 clones, with 70% to 85% occurring only once. This sample was taken from a study of cytomegalovirus exposure and HLA in healthy donors. Whole-study findings and limits: Overall, about 160 TCR beta chains were annotated as cytomegalovirus-associated.

CDR3 size: 15 residues. Germline-derived CDR1 and CDR2 are MGHRA and YSYEKL. The J gene is TRBJ2-5, the V gene TRBV4-1, with 9 bases fitting TRBD2. TRBJ2-7 matches the DNA end more closely, so the J call is doubtful. The sequence was obtained from a man aged 65-85 years in good health and CMV-seropositive. Sequenced: PBMCs. CDR3 sequence reads: CASRPQRGASYEQYF. DNA of the CDR3: TGCGCCAGCAGACCACAGCGGGGGGCCTCGTACGAGCAGTACTTC.